These T cell receptor beta chains were read from a single sample in a study of shared clonotypes between healthy human individuals. Data came from immunoSEQ multiplex PCR; TCRdb stores just in-frame clones and leaves some out. Seen here are more than 1,200,000 clones, around 98.5% observed once, and the top ten hold about 0.4%. Material for sequencing was naive CD4+ T cells sorted from blood. These receptors originate from a man aged 30 to 45 in good health. The CDR3 runs from the conserved cysteine through the conserved F or W. D genes are given only for firm matches. Rows may omit the clone size; those that give it use once, few, many or a size class.

- TRBJ1-4 TRBV19 - CASKNYEKLFF TGTGCCAGTAAGAACTATGAAAAACTGTTTTTT
- TRBJ2-1 TRBV7-8 - CASSGGYNEQFF TGTGCCAGCAGCGGGGGGTACAATGAGCAGTTCTTC
- TRBJ2-7 TRBV7-3 - CASSLESPYEQYF TGTGCCAGCAGCTTAGAGTCCCCCTACGAGCAGTACTTC
- TRBJ1-1 TRBV30 - CAWSVPQGVNTEAFF TGTGCCTGGAGTGTACCCCAGGGAGTGAACACTGAAGCTTTCTTT
- TRBJ1-3 TRBV6-1 - CASSQQKSSGNTIYF TGTGCCAGCAGCCAACAGAAGAGCTCTGGAAACACCATATATTTT
- TRBJ2-7 TRBV5-5 - CASSLVGKTTAEQYF TGTGCCAGCAGCTTGGTTGGCAAGACCACAGCCGAGCAGTACTTC
- TRBJ2-7 TRBV5-1 - CASSLAENEQYF TGCGCCAGCAGCTTGGCAGAAAACGAGCAGTACTTC
- TRBJ1-5 TRBV7-2 - CASSLKPRGRSYNQPQHF TGTGCCAGCAGCTTAAAACCCCGTGGCCGATCGTACAATCAGCCCCAGCATTTT
- TRBJ2-7 TRBV25-1 - CASSEWQGTDEQYF TGTGCCAGCAGTGAATGGCAGGGAACCGACGAGCAGTACTTC
- TRBJ2-1 TRBV5-4 - CASRMDRSSYNEQFF TGTGCCAGCAGGATGGACAGAAGCTCCTACAATGAGCAGTTCTTC
- TRBJ1-1 TRBV10-3 - CAISESRQAPEAFF TGTGCCATCAGTGAGTCGAGGCAGGCCCCTGAAGCTTTCTTT
- TRBJ2-3 TRBV7-9 - CASSLQATTLGPTDTQYF TGTGCCAGCAGCCTTCAAGCTACCACACTAGGCCCTACAGATACGCAGTATTTT
- TRBJ2-2 TRBV5-1 - CASSFGLPSSTTGELFF TGCGCCAGCAGCTTCGGACTGCCGAGCTCCACCACCGGGGAGCTGTTTTTT
- TRBJ2-6 TRBV28 - CASSTNRASGANVLTF TGTGCCAGCAGTACAAACAGGGCCTCCGGGGCCAACGTCCTGACTTTC
TRBD2 TRBJ2-1 TRBV27 - CASSPREDNEQFF TGTGCCAGCAGCCCGCGGGAGGACAATGAGCAGTTCTTC
- TRBJ1-1 TRBV28 - CASSPRRIKGTEAFF TGTGCCAGCAGCCCCCGGCGCATTAAGGGCACTGAAGCTTTCTTT
- TRBJ2-3 TRBV19 - CASTEAISGTDTQYF TGTGCCAGTACCGAGGCGATCTCGGGCACAGATACGCAGTATTTT
- TRBJ1-1 TRBV29-1 - CSGRGTEAFF TGCAGCGGAAGGGGTACTGAAGCTTTCTTT
TRBD1 TRBJ2-1 TRBV2 - CASKRQGADAEQFF TGTGCCAGCAAACGACAGGGGGCGGACGCTGAGCAGTTCTTC
- TRBJ2-7 TRBV5-1 - CASSFVQASYEQYF TGCGCCAGCAGCTTTGTACAGGCGTCCTACGAGCAGTACTTC
- TRBJ1-1 TRBV25-1 - CASSELGLGMNTEAFF TGTGCCAGCAGTGAATTGGGGCTTGGGATGAACACTGAAGCTTTCTTT
- TRBJ2-7 TRBV19 once CASSKTGLLYEQYF TGTGCCAGTAGTAAAACAGGACTACTTTACGAGCAGTACTTC
- TRBJ2-1 TRBV9 - CASSVVGGALSSYNEQFF TGTGCCAGCAGCGTAGTCGGGGGAGCGTTGAGCTCCTACAATGAGCAGTTCTTC
TRBD1 TRBJ2-7 TRBV5-5 - CASSKDRPYEQYF TGTGCCAGCAGCAAGGACAGGCCCTACGAGCAGTACTTC
- TRBJ1-4 TRBV19 - CASTAGRRANEKLFF TGTGCCAGTACTGCGGGCCGGAGGGCTAATGAAAAACTGTTTTTT
TRBD2 TRBJ2-5 TRBV5-5 - CASSLLEAGLGSQYF TGTGCCAGCAGCTTGTTGGAGGCGGGACTAGGGTCCCAGTACTTC
- TRBJ2-3 TRBV25-1 once CASSESGLITDTQYF TGTGCCAGCAGTGAATCTGGCCTAATCACAGATACGCAGTATTTT
- TRBJ2-3 TRBV11-2 - CAGGGVRADTQYF TGTGCCGGAGGGGGTGTTCGAGCAGATACGCAGTATTTT
TRBD2 TRBJ2-7 TRBV9 - CASSVARAGAAEQYF TGTGCCAGCAGCGTAGCTCGAGCGGGAGCGGCCGAGCAGTACTTC
- TRBJ2-6 TRBV14 - CASRNSGANVLTF TGTGCCAGCAGGAACTCTGGGGCCAACGTCCTGACTTTC
- TRBJ1-2 TRBV5-4 - CASSLPGRGDGYTF TGTGCCAGCAGCTTGCCGGGCAGGGGCGATGGCTACACCTTC
- TRBJ2-1 TRBV27 - CASSLRPTSDLVDEQFF TGTGCCAGCAGTTTAAGGCCAACCTCCGACCTAGTGGATGAGCAGTTCTTC
TRBD2 TRBJ2-7 TRBV18 - CASSPRGLAGYEQYF TGTGCCAGCTCACCAAGAGGACTAGCGGGCTACGAGCAGTACTTC
- TRBJ1-5 TRBV28 - CASSFMLARGNQPQHF TGTGCCAGCAGTTTTATGCTAGCCAGGGGCAATCAGCCCCAGCATTTT
- TRBJ1-4 TRBV7-9 once CASSLEGPGKLFF TGTGCCAGCAGCTTAGAGGGACCGGGAAAACTGTTTTTT
- TRBJ2-5 TRBV9 - CASSVGGTLGETQYF TGTGCCAGCAGCGTAGGGGGGACCTTAGGAGAGACCCAGTACTTC
- TRBJ2-1 TRBV29-1 - CSVEGRWRGYNEQFF TGCAGCGTTGAAGGTCGGTGGAGGGGCTACAATGAGCAGTTCTTC
- TRBJ1-2 TRBV6-6 - CATYTGTYGYTF TGTGCCACCTATACAGGGACCTATGGCTACACCTTC
- TRBJ1-4 TRBV10-3 once CAISEGDQGEKLFF TGTGCCATCAGTGAGGGGGATCAGGGCGAAAAACTGTTTTTT
TRBD1 TRBJ2-1 TRBV18 - CASSPQGASSYNEQFF TGTGCCAGCTCACCACAGGGGGCGAGCTCCTACAATGAGCAGTTCTTC
TRBD1 TRBJ1-5 TRBV7-2 - CASSARQGLNQPQHF TGTGCCAGCAGCGCAAGACAGGGTCTAAATCAGCCCCAGCATTTT
- TRBJ1-5 TRBV28 - CASSQSSGGYSNQPQHF TGTGCCAGCAGTCAATCTTCGGGAGGGTATAGCAATCAGCCCCAGCATTTT
TRBD2 TRBJ2-5 TRBV29-1 - CSARLAGLQETQYF TGCAGCGCTCGACTAGCGGGCCTCCAAGAGACCCAGTACTTC